These 29 T cell receptor beta chains were all obtained from the same sample, sequenced in a study of Ad26.COV2.S vaccination and SARS-CoV-2 variants (dated by TCRdb to the early 2020s). The intended sense of this specimen's time point label: individuals recovered from natural SARS-CoV-2 infection. The protocol used for the library was the immunoSEQ multiplex PCR assay. TCRdb retrieved this table from immuneACCESS and kept in-frame rearrangements only. Not all clones are present; in checked studies, unresolved V genes account for under half, and no reason is known for the remainder. Across this sample there are about 94,000 clones, with 82% seen only once. The top ten hold about 17% of the sample. Source: peripheral blood, taken after recovery from COVID-19. Source of these receptors: a human donor who had recovered from COVID-19.

In regard to this clone: Possible read error: a much larger clone is one base away. The V and J genes are TRBV28 and TRBJ2-7, with D uncertain. The CDR3 totals 11 residues. Germline CDR1 is MDHEN and CDR2 is SYDVKM. V lost 6 bases and J 3 bases, leaving 6 bases between the germline ends. DNA of the CDR3: TGTGCCAGCAGCGGGTACTACGAGCAGTACTTC. This sequence encodes CASSGYYEQYF.

J is TRBJ1-5 and V is TRBV28, with TRBD1 as a possible D gene (6 bases). The CDR3 sequence is 18 residues long. CDR1 is MDHEN, CDR2 SYDVKM, per germline. Trimming stripped 5 bases from V and 0 bases from J, with 20 bases between. The CDR3 DNA reads as TGTGCCAGCAGTGGGGGGGCAGAAATACAATATAGCAATCAGCCCCAGCATTTT. The encoded protein is CASSGGAEIQYSNQPQHF.

This chain uses TRBV6-6 with TRBJ1-5; 9 positions match TRBD1. Unmatched junction bases numbered 5, after V lost 7 bases and J lost 4 bases. Germline CDR1 and CDR2: MNHNY and SVGAGI (reference sequence). This CDR3 region has 14 residues. CDR3 bases: TGTGCCAGCACCGGACAGGGGAGGAATCAGCCCCAGCATTTT. Protein product: CASTGQGRNQPQHF.

This clone was picked up many times. The J gene is TRBJ2-7, the V gene TRBV9, with no clear D. The V end lost 4 bases, the J end lost 3 bases, and 14 bases lay between the germline ends. The CDR3 is 14 amino acids. CDR1 and CDR2 from the germline V gene are SGDLS and YYNGEE. The chain's CDR3 is CASSPGASVYEQYF. DNA for the CDR3: TGTGCCAGCAGCCCGGGCGCCTCTGTCTACGAGCAGTACTTC.

This chain connects TRBV19 to TRBJ1-2, with no clear D. Deletions cut 7 bases from V and 5 bases from J, with 11 bases between. In germline, CDR1 is LNHDA, CDR2 SQIVND (reference sequence). This CDR3 is 12 amino acids long. The CDR3 is CASNGEGYGYTF. The CDR3 nucleotides are TGTGCCAGTAATGGCGAGGGATATGGCTACACCTTC.

The rearrangement uses TRBV14 and TRBJ2-1; D may be TRBD1 or TRBD2 (5 bases each). The V and J ends lost 4 bases and 6 bases respectively, with 22 bases between them. This CDR3 contains 17 residues. In germline, CDR1 is SGHDN, CDR2 FVKESK. The CDR3 protein is CASSLLGNWARGNEQFF. CDR3 nucleotides: TGTGCCAGCAGCCTTCTGGGGAACTGGGCGAGGGGCAATGAGCAGTTCTTC.

The V call is TRBV4-2, the J call TRBJ1-2; no clear D gene. The CDR3 loop spans 15 amino acids. Looked up from germline, CDR1 is LGHNA and CDR2 is YNFKEQ. V lost 0 bases, J lost 4 bases, and 12 bases lay in between. As DNA, the CDR3 is TGTGCCAGCAGCCAAGATTTTCGGGTACTCTATGGCTACACCTTC. Translated: CASSQDFRVLYGYTF.

This chain joins TRBV6-1 and TRBJ2-1; the D gene is possibly TRBD2 (6 bases). CDR1 and CDR2 from the germline V gene are MNHNS and SASEGT. The CDR3 consists of 13 residues. The V end lost 3 bases, the J end lost 12 bases, and 15 bases lay between the germline ends. CDR3 amino acids: CASSDGGRTRQFF. DNA of the CDR3: TGTGCCAGCAGTGATGGAGGGAGGACCAGGCAGTTCTTC.

The chain is built from TRBV9 and TRBJ2-5; 10 nucleotides agree with TRBD2. There are 18 residues in the CDR3. Germline V gene data show CDR1 as SGDLS and CDR2 as YYNGEE. V lost 0 bases and J lost 3; bases outside the gene matches: 11. In DNA, the CDR3 is TGTGCCAGCAGCGTAGGGCTAGCGGGAGTTGTAGGTAAAGAGACCCAGTACTTC. Encoded protein: CASSVGLAGVVGKETQYF.

The rearrangement links TRBV28 to TRBJ2-5, with D possibly TRBD2 on 5 matching bases. CDR1 and CDR2 (germline): MDHEN, SYDVKM. This CDR3 comprises 15 residues. The V gene lost 5 bases and the J gene lost 5 bases, with 18 bases spanning the gap. The CDR3 region has the DNA TGTGCCAGCAGTCCTCCCGGGAAGGCCTGGGAGACCCAGTACTTC. It yields the protein CASSPPGKAWETQYF.

The J gene is TRBJ1-4, the V gene TRBV7-9, with 8 bases matching TRBD1. The CDR3 has 14 residues. The germline V gene encodes CDR1 SEHNR and CDR2 FQNEAQ (reference sequence). The V and J ends lost 5 bases and 1 base, in that order; junction bases with no gene match: 0. The CDR3 region has the DNA TGTGCCAGCAGCACAGGGGGAACTAATGAAAAACTGTTTTTT. This codes for CASSTGGTNEKLFF.

This chain joins TRBV5-1 and TRBJ2-2; D unclear. Germline CDR1 is SGHRS and CDR2 is YFSETQ. This CDR3 region has 14 residues. Trimming took 7 bases from V and 0 from J, leaving 10 bases between them. Here the CDR3 reads CASRRLSNTGELFF. The DNA for the CDR3 is TGCGCCAGCCGTAGGTTGTCGAACACCGGGGAGCTGTTTTTT.

The chain has TRBV18 and TRBJ2-3, with D maybe TRBD2 (5 bases). Looked up from germline, CDR1 is KGHSH and CDR2 is LQKENI. V lost 1 base and J lost 0, with 8 bases in between. This CDR3 is 15 amino acids long. The CDR3 nucleotides are TGTGCCAGCTCACCACGTATAGCGAGCACAGATACGCAGTATTTT. It encodes CASSPRIASTDTQYF.

The chain links TRBV24-1 to TRBJ1-5; D call uncertain. The CDR3 spans 14 residues. CDR1 is KGHDR, CDR2 SFDVKD, per germline. V was clipped by 5 bases and J by 2 bases, with 9 bases between them. The CDR3 is CATSVGPGNQPQHF. The CDR3 coding sequence is TGTGCCACCAGTGTTGGGCCGGGCAATCAGCCCCAGCATTTT.

This sequence joins TRBV5-4 and TRBJ2-3; 7 nucleotides line up with TRBD1. Germline lookup yields CDR1 SGHNT and CDR2 YYREEE (reference sequence). The CDR3 covers 16 residues. V shed 6 bases, J shed 2 bases, and the junction held 12 bases outside the gene matches. The CDR3 loop is CASTETGQGYTDTQYF. CDR3 nucleotide sequence: TGTGCCAGCACCGAGACAGGGCAAGGATACACAGATACGCAGTATTTT.

This clone was found a few times. The chain joins TRBV28 to TRBJ1-1; the match to TRBD1 covers 8 bases. CDR3 length: 17 amino acids. Losses at the gene ends were 4 bases for V and 1 base for J; bases not matched to a gene: 11. Germline CDR1 MDHEN, CDR2 SYDVKM. CDR3 coding DNA: TGTGCCAGCAGTTGGCCCTTGACAGGGGCTCGGAACACTGAAGCTTTCTTT. Amino acid sequence: CASSWPLTGARNTEAFF.

The gene calls are TRBV7-2 and TRBJ2-7; possibly TRBD2 for D (6 bases). CDR3 size: 15 residues. Trimming removed 4 bases at V and 2 bases at J, with 15 bases between. CDR1 SGHTA and CDR2 FQGNSA come from the germline V gene. CDR3 residues: CASSSRMAGTYEQYF. The CDR3 nucleotides read TGTGCCAGCAGCTCGCGGATGGCGGGAACCTACGAGCAGTACTTC.

This clone was observed a few times. This rearrangement joins TRBV6-1 to TRBJ2-7, with D unclear. The CDR3 loop spans 17 amino acids. The germline gives CDR1 MNHNS, CDR2 SASEGT. The ends were cut back, 3 bases at V and 2 bases at J, with 20 bases in the middle. The CDR3 DNA reads as TGTGCCAGCAGTGACCCAGATAGGTGGATACGGACCTACGAGCAGTACTTC. Its protein is CASSDPDRWIRTYEQYF.

The chain carries TRBV28 and TRBJ2-7; 7 bases line up with TRBD1. Trimming took 2 bases from V and 5 from J; bases not matched to a gene: 3. The CDR3 has 13 amino acids. CDR1 MDHEN and CDR2 SYDVKM come from the germline V gene. The CDR3 loop reads CASSLTQGHEQYF. The CDR3 DNA reads as TGTGCCAGCAGTTTAACACAGGGGCACGAGCAGTACTTC.

The chain carries TRBV29-1 and TRBJ1-1; 8 bases line up with TRBD1. From germline, CDR1 is SQVTM and CDR2 ANQGSEA. The trim removed 7 bases at V and 0 bases at J, leaving 1 base unmatched. The CDR3 spans 12 residues. In DNA form, the CDR3 reads TGCAGCGGGACAGGGCTGAACACTGAAGCTTTCTTT. The encoded protein is CSGTGLNTEAFF.

The rearrangement links TRBV19 to TRBJ1-2, with D possibly matching TRBD1 (6 bases). Germline values: CDR1 LNHDA, CDR2 SQIVND (reference sequence). The V end was cut by 7 bases, the J end by 2 bases, with 14 bases between. The CDR3 consists of 14 residues. The CDR3 sequence is CASKGVGPNYGYTF. The CDR3 DNA follows: TGTGCCAGTAAGGGGGTAGGCCCCAACTATGGCTACACCTTC.

CDR3 region: CASSSTKRVADTQYF. CDR3 nucleotide sequence: TGTGCCAGCAGTTCCACAAAAAGGGTTGCAGATACGCAGTATTTT. The genes are TRBV6-2 or TRBV6-3 and TRBJ2-3; D unclear. V was pared by 4 bases and J by 4 bases, with 15 bases between. The CDR3 is made up of 15 amino acids. Germline V gene data show CDR1 as MNHEY and CDR2 as SVGEGT.

This clone has more than one count but fewer than ten. CDR3: CASSAKGTSGTYEQYF. The DNA for the CDR3 is TGTGCCAGCAGCGCGAAAGGGACTAGCGGAACCTACGAGCAGTACTTC. The rearrangement links TRBV3-1 (or the pseudogene TRBV3-2) to TRBJ2-7; 11 positions agree with TRBD2. CDR1 and CDR2 (germline): LGHDT, YNNKEL (reference sequence). CDR3 length: 16 amino acids. J lost 2 bases, V lost 5 bases, and 8 bases had no gene match.

The V gene is TRBV2, the J gene TRBJ2-7; D not resolved. Germline CDR1 is SNHLY and CDR2 is FYNNEI. The V and J ends lost 4 bases and 5 bases respectively, with 18 bases between them. The CDR3 covers 15 residues. The CDR3 sequence is CASSGKGSPADEQYF. The CDR3, as DNA: TGTGCCAGCAGTGGGAAAGGCTCACCGGCGGACGAGCAGTACTTC.

V and J are TRBV7-8 and TRBJ2-5; D gene uncertain. V dropped 4 bases and J dropped 4 bases, with 1 base sitting between them. CDR3 length: 10 amino acids. Germline V gives CDR1 SGHVS, CDR2 FQNEAQ. The CDR3, as DNA: TGTGCCAGCAGCTCAGAGACCCAGTACTTC. The encoded protein is CASSSETQYF.

The J gene is TRBJ1-2, the V gene TRBV9; D gene ambiguous. The CDR3 totals 14 residues. The ends were cut back, 3 bases at V and 0 bases at J, with 9 bases in the middle. The V gene's germline CDR1 is SGDLS and CDR2 YYNGEE. The CDR3 DNA is TGTGCCAGCAGCGCCCGCACAGCTAACTATGGCTACACCTTC. Amino acids: CASSARTANYGYTF.

The chain links TRBV28 to TRBJ2-2, with D perhaps given as TRBD1 or TRBD2 (5 bases each). This CDR3 contains 15 residues. Germline V gives CDR1 MDHEN, CDR2 SYDVKM. Trimming cost V 3 bases and J 3 bases, with 11 bases left between them. DNA of the CDR3: TGTGCCAGCAGTTTTATGAGGGGAGACACCGGGGAGCTGTTTTTT. It codes for CASSFMRGDTGELFF.

CDR3 DNA: TGTGCCAGCAGTCCTCAGGGACTAGCCAAAAACATTCAGTACTTC. This translates into CASSPQGLAKNIQYF. The chain recombines TRBV28 with TRBJ2-4, with a tentative D call TRBD2 (6 bases). The CDR3 has 15 amino acids. Trimming pared 5 bases from V and 0 bases from J, leaving 11 bases between. CDR1 MDHEN and CDR2 SYDVKM come from the germline V gene.

This rearrangement joins TRBV7-6 to TRBJ1-2, with 7 positions matching TRBD1. V lost 4 bases, J lost 8 bases, and 7 bases stayed unmatched. The CDR3 extends over 13 amino acids. In germline, CDR1 is SGHVS, CDR2 FNYEAQ. CDR3 in amino acids: CASSYDRAGGYTF. As DNA, the CDR3 is TGTGCCAGCAGCTACGACAGGGCGGGAGGCTACACCTTC.